The present T cell receptor beta chain was sequenced within a study of blood T cell repertoires in COVID-19. CDR1 and CDR2 from the germline V gene are KGHSH and LQKENI. The trim removed 3 bases at V and 0 bases at J, leaving 3 bases unmatched. The CDR3 is made up of 15 amino acids. Here immunoSEQ multiplex PCR was the method, and the copy in TCRdb shows in-frame clones only, minus some. The table includes over 400,000 clones, 80% to 90% detected once. The origin of this receptor is a woman aged 55-70 years who had recovered from COVID-19. The sample consisted of PBMCs or T cells enriched from blood (not recorded which). The J gene is TRBJ1-2, the V gene TRBV18, with 8 bases matching TRBD1. The CDR3 region has the DNA TGTGCCAGCTCACCGGGGACAGGTGCTAACTATGGCTACACCTTC. It is translated as CASSPGTGANYGYTF.